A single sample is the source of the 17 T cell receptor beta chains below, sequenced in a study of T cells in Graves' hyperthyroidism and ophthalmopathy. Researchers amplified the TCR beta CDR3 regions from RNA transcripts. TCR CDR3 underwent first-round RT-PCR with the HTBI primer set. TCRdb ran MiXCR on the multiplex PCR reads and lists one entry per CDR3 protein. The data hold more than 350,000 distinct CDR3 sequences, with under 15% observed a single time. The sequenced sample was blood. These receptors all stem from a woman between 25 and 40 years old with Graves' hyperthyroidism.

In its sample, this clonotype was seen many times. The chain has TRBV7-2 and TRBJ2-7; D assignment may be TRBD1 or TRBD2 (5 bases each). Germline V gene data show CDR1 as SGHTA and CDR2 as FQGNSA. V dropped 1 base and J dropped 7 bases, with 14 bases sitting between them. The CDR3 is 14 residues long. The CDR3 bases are TGTGCCAGCAGCTTAGTGGGGGTCCTTTCAGAGCAGTACTTC. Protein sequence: CASSLVGVLSEQYF.

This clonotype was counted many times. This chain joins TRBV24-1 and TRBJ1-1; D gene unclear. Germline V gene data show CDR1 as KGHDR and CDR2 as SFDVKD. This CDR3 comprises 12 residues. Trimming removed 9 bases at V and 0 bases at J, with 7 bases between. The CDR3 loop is CATGWVNTEAFF. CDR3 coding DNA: TGTGCCACCGGTTGGGTGAACACTGAAGCTTTCTTT.

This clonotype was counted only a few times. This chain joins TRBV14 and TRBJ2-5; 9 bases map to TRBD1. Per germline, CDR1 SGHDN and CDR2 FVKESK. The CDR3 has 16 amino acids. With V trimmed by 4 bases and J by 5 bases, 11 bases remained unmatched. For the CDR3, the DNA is TGTGCCAGCAGCCTATATATTACAGGGGGCGCGGAGACCCAGTACTTC. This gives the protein CASSLYITGGAETQYF.

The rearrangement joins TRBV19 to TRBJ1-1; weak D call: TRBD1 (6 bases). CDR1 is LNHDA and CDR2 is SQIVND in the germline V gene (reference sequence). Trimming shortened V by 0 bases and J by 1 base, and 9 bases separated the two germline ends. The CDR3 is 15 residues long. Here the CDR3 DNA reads TGTGCCAGTAGTATAGAGGACAGAAGGAACACTGAAGCTTTCTTT. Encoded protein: CASSIEDRRNTEAFF.

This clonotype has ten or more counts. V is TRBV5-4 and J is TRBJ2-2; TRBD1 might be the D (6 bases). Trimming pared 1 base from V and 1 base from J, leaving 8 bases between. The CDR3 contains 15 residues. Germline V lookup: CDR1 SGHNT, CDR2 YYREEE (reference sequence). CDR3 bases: TGTGCCAGCAGCTTGACAGGGATGAACACCGGGGAGCTGTTTTTT. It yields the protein CASSLTGMNTGELFF. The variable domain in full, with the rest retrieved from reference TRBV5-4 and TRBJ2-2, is ETGVTQSPTHLIKTRGQQVTLRCSSQSGHNTVSWYQQALGQGPQFIFQYYREEENGRGNFPPRFSGLQFPNYSSELNVNALELDDSALYLCASSLTGMNTGELFFGEGSRLTVL.

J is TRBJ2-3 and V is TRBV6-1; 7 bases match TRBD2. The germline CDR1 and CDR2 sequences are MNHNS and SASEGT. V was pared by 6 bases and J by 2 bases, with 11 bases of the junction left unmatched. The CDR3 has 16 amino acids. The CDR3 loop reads CASSRGRGGPTDTQYF. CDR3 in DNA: TGTGCCAGCAGCCGCGGAAGGGGAGGGCCCACAGATACGCAGTATTTT.

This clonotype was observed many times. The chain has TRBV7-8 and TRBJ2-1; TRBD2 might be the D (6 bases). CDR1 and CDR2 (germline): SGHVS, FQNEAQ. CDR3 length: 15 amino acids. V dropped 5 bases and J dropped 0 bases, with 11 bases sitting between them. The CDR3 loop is CASSLRRDSYNEQFF. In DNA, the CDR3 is TGTGCCAGCAGCCTAAGGCGGGACTCCTACAATGAGCAGTTCTTC.

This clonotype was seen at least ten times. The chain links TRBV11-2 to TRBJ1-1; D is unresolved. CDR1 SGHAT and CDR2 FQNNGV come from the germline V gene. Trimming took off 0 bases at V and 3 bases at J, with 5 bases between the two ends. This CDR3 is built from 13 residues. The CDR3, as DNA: TGTGCCAGCAGCTTAGACAGCCACACTGAAGCTTTCTTT. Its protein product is CASSLDSHTEAFF.

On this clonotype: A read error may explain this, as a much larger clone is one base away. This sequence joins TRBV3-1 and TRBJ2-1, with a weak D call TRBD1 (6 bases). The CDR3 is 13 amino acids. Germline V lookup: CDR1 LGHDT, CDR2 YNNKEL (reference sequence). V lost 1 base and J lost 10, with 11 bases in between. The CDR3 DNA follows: TGTGCCAGCAGCCAAGGGGGGCAGTACGAGCAGTTCTTC. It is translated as CASSQGGQYEQFF.

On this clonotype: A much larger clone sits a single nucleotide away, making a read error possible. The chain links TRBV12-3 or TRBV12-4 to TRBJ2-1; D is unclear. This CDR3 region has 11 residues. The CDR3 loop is CAGSFGNEQFF. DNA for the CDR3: TGTGCCGGCAGTTTCGGCAATGAGCAGTTCTTC.

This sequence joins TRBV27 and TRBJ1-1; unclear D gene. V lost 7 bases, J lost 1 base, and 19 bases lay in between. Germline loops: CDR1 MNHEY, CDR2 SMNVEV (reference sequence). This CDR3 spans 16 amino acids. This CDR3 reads CASTPYSPTANTEAFF. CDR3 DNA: TGTGCCAGCACTCCTTATAGCCCAACAGCGAACACTGAAGCTTTCTTT.

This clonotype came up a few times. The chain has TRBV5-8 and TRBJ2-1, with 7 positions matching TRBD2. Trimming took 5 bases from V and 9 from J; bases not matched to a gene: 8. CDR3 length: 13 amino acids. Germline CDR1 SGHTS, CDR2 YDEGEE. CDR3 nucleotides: TGTGCCAGCAGGCCCCTAGCGGCTCGTGAGCAGTTCTTC. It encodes CASRPLAAREQFF.

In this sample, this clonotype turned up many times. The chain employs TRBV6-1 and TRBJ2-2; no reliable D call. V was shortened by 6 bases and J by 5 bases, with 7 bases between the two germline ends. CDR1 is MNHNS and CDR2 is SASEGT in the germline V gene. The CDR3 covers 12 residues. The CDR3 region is CASSRSTGELFF. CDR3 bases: TGTGCCAGCAGCCGATCTACCGGGGAGCTGTTTTTT.

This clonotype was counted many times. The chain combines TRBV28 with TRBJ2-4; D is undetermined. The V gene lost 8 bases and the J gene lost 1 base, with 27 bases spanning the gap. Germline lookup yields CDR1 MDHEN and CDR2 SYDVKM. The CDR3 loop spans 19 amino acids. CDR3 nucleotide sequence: TGTGCCAGCGAGGACCGCCTCCTTATAGGTCATCTGGCCAAAAACATTCAGTACTTC. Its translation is CASEDRLLIGHLAKNIQYF.

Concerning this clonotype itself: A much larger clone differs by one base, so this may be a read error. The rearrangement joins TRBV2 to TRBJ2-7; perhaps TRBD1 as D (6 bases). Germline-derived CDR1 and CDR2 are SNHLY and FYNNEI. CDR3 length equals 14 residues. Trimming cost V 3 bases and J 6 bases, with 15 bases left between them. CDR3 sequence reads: CASSEKIQGSEQYF. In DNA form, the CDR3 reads TGTGCCAGCAGTGAGAAAATACAGGGAAGCGAGCAGTACTTC.

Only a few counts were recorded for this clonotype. CDR3 region: CASSAEGTDWGYTF. CDR3 sequence (DNA): TGTGCCAGCAGCGCAGAAGGGACAGACTGGGGCTACACCTTC. The gene calls are TRBV11-2 and TRBJ1-2; 7 nucleotides match TRBD1. This CDR3 has 14 amino acids. The trim removed 5 bases at V and 8 bases at J, leaving 11 bases unmatched. The germline CDR1 and CDR2 sequences are SGHAT and FQNNGV.

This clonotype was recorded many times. The CDR3 coding sequence is TGTGCCAGCATAGGGCGGGAGAACAATGAGCAGTTCTTC. As protein: CASIGRENNEQFF. The chain recombines TRBV28 with TRBJ2-1; 7 bases fit TRBD2. V trimming: 7 bases; J trimming: 5 bases; junction bases outside the gene matches: 5. CDR1 and CDR2 from the germline V gene are MDHEN and SYDVKM. The CDR3 contains 13 residues. Full variable domain (rest looked up from reference TRBV28 and TRBJ2-1): DVKVTQSSRYLVKRTGEKVFLECVQDMDHENMFWYRQDPGLGLRLIYFSYDVKMKEKGDIPEGYSVSREKKERFSLILESASTNQTSMYLCASIGRENNEQFFGPGTRLTVL.